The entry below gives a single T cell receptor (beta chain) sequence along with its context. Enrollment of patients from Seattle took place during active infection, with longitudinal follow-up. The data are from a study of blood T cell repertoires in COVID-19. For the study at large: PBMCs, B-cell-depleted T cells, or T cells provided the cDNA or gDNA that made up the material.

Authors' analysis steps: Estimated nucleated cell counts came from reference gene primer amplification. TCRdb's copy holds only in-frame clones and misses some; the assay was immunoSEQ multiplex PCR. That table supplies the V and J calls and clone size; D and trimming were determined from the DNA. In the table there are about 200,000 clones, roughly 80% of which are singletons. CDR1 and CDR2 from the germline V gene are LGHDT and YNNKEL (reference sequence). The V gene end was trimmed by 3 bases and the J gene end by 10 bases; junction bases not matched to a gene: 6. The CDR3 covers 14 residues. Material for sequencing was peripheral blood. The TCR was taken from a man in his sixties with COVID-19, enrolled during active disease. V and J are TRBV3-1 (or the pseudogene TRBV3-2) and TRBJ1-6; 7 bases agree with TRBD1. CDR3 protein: CASSHPGGGSPLHF. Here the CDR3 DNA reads TGTGCCAGCAGCCACCCAGGGGGAGGATCACCCCTCCACTTT.